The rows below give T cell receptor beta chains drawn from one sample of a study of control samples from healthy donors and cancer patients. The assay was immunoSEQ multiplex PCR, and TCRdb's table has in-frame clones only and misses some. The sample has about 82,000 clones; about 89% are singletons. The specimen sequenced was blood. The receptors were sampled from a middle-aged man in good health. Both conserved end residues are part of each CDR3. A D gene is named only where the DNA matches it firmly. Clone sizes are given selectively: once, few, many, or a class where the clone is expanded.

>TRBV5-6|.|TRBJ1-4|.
TGTGCCAGCAGCGAGGGCTCAACTAATGAAAAACTGTTTTTT
CASSEGSTNEKLFF
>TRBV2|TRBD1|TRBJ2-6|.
TGTGCCAGCAGGTCTATAGTGACAGGGGGCTCTGGGGCCAACGTCCTGACTTTC
CASRSIVTGGSGANVLTF
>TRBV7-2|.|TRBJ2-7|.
TGTGCCAGCAGCTTAGACAGAGCCTACGAGCAGTACTTC
CASSLDRAYEQYF
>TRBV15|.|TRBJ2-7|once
TGTGCCACCAGCAGAGATCGGGGCCTAAGCTCCTACGAGCAGTACTTC
CATSRDRGLSSYEQYF
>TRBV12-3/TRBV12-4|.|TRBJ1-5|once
TGTGCCAGCAGTACTCGGAATTATCAGCCCCAGCATTTT
CASSTRNYQPQHF
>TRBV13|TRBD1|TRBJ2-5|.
TGTGCCAGCAGAACCGCCGGGACAGGGGGAGAGACCCAGTACTTC
CASRTAGTGGETQYF
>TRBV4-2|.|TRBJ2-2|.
TGTGCCAGCAGCCAAGGCACAGGGCCCTCGGGCACCGGGGAGCTGTTTTTT
CASSQGTGPSGTGELFF
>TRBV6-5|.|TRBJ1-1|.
TGTGCCAGCTCGGACCCTAACACTGAAGCTTTCTTT
CASSDPNTEAFF
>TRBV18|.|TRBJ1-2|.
TGTGCCAGCTCACCTCAACAGGGAATCGGGACTAACTATGGCTACACCTTC
CASSPQQGIGTNYGYTF
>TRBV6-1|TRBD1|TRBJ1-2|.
TGTGCCAGCAGTGAAGTTCTAGGGACAGGGGGTTTAGGCTACACCTTC
CASSEVLGTGGLGYTF
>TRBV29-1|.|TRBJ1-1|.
TGCAGCGTTGCCGAGGCCATGAACACTGAAGCTTTCTTT
CSVAEAMNTEAFF
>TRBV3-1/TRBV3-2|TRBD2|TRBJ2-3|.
TGTGCCAGCAGTATAGCGGGGAGCACAGATACGCAGTATTTT
CASSIAGSTDTQYF
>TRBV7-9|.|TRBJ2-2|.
TGTGCCAGCAGCTACTTAACCGGGGAGCTGTTTTTT
CASSYLTGELFF
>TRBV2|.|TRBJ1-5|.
TGTGCCAGCAGTGACCTAAGAGGCCAGCCCCAGCATTTT
CASSDLRGQPQHF
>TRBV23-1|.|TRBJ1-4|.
TGCGCCAGCAGTCAATCCCTTCGGGGGGAGACTAATGAAAAACTGTTTTTT
CASSQSLRGETNEKLFF
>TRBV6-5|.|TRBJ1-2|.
TGTGCCAGCAGTTACTCTAAGGGCTATGGCTACACCTTC
CASSYSKGYGYTF
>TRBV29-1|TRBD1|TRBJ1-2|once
TGCAGCACGGGACAGGGTTTCTATGGCTACACCTTC
CSTGQGFYGYTF
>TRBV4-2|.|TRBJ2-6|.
TGTGCCAGCGCCACGTCTGGGGCCAACGTCCTGACTTTC
CASATSGANVLTF
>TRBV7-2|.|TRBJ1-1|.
TGTGCCAGCAGCCGTTCGACACCCTTGGGCACTGAAGCTTTCTTT
CASSRSTPLGTEAFF
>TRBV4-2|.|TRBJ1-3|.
TGTGCCAGCAGCCAAGGCTTCAGGCAGTCATCTGGAAACACCATATATTTT
CASSQGFRQSSGNTIYF
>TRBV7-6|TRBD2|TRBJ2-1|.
TGTGCCAGCAGCTCCCTGAGCGGGAGGTCCTACAATGAGCAGTTCTTC
CASSSLSGRSYNEQFF
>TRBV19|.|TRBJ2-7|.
TGTGCCAGTAGTATCTCGGGGAGGTCCCCCCTCGAGCAGTACTTC
CASSISGRSPLEQYF
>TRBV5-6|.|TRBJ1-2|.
TGTGCCAGCAGCTTGGGGCAGGCCGCGTATGGCTACACCTTC
CASSLGQAAYGYTF
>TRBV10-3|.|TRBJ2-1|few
TGTGCCATCACCCAGGGCCGGGATAATGAGCAGTTCTTC
CAITQGRDNEQFF
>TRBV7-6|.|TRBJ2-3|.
TGTGCCAGCAGCCGCGAAGTCCCAGATACGCAGTATTTT
CASSREVPDTQYF
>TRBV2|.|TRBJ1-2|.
TGTGCCAGCAGCTTTGGCGACTATGGCTACACCTTC
CASSFGDYGYTF
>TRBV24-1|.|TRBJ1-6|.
TGTGCCACCATAGGTTCGATAATAGGGGGAGATTCACCCCTCCACTTT
CATIGSIIGGDSPLHF
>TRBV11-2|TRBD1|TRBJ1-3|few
TGTGCCAGCAGCCCGACAGGGGCTGTCTCTGGAAACACCATATATTTT
CASSPTGAVSGNTIYF